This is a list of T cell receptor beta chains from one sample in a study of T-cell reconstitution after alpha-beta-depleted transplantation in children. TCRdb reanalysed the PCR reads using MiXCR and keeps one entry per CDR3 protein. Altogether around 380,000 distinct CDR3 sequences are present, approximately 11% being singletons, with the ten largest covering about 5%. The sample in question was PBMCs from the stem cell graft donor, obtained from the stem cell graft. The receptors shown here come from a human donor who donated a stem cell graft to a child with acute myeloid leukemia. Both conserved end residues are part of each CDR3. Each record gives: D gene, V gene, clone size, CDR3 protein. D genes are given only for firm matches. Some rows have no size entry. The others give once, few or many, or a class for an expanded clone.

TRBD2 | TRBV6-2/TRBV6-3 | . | CASRGLAGGFSYNEQFF
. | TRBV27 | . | CASRAGTRIWETQYF
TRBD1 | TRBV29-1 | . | CSGWDRGTGELFF
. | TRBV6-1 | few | CASSELFEQYF
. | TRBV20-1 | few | CSANDRKRSYEQYF
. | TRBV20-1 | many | CSARLGGDAKNIQYF
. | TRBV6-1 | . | CASSTGDERTDTQYF
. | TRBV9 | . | CASSVSGHRTYEQYF
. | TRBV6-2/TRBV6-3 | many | CASSYSRVETRAGELFF
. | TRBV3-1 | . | CASSSDSSETQYF
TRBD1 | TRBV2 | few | CASSNTGQANYGYTF
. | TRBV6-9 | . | CASPSGEGNQPQHF
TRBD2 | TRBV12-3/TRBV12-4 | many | CASRLAGGSETQYF
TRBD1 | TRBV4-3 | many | CASSQGNRGLNYGYTF
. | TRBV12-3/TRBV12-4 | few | CASSLTGWNQPQHF
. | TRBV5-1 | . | CASSLMSSSYEQYF
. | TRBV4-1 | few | CASSQDVIGNTEAFF
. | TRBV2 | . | CATLRARTQYF